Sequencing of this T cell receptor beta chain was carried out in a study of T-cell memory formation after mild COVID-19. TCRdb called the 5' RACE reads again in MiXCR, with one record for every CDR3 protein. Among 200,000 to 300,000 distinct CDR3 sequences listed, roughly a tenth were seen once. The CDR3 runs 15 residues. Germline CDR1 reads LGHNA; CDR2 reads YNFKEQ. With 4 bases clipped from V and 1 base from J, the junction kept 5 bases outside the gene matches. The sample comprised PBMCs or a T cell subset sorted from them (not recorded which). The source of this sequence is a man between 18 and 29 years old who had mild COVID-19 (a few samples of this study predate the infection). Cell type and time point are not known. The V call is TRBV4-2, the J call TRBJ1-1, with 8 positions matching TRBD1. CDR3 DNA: TGTGCCAGCAGCCCAGCCGGGACAGGGAACACTGAAGCTTTCTTT. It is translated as CASSPAGTGNTEAFF.